The rows below give T cell receptor beta chains drawn from one sample of a study of control samples from healthy donors and cancer patients. This table comes from immunoSEQ multiplex PCR, and its TCRdb copy is limited to in-frame clones, with some not included. The table has 100,000 to 150,000 clones, approximately 92% seen once. Sequencing was done on a sample of blood. All receptors come from a woman between 45 and 65 years old in good health. The CDR3 runs from the conserved cysteine through the conserved F or W. The D gene is left open where the match is weak. Clone size is given for some rows only: seen once, a few or many times, or a class if the clone is expanded.

clone_size j_call cdr3_length v_call d_call cdr3_aa cdr3_nt
- TRBJ2-1 16 TRBV6-1 TRBD2 CASSEVQRGVYNEQFF TGTGCCAGCAGTGAAGTCCAGCGGGGGGTTTACAATGAGCAGTTCTTC
- TRBJ1-4 16 TRBV4-1 TRBD1 CASSQDRGQGNEKLFF TGCGCCAGCAGCCAAGATAGGGGACAGGGTAATGAAAAACTGTTTTTT
- TRBJ2-5 13 TRBV7-8 - CASSLGLGETQYF TGTGCCAGCAGCTTAGGTCTGGGGGAGACCCAGTACTTC
- TRBJ2-3 14 TRBV5-4 TRBD1 CASNRDRGADTQYF TGTGCCAGCAACCGGGACAGGGGGGCAGATACGCAGTATTTT
- TRBJ1-4 13 TRBV6-5 - CASLGTANEKLFF TGTGCCAGCCTGGGGACGGCTAATGAAAAACTGTTTTTT
- TRBJ1-2 15 TRBV6-5 TRBD1 CASTKRRGRAYGYTF TGTGCAAGTACCAAACGCAGGGGGCGCGCCTATGGCTACACCTTC
- TRBJ2-7 13 TRBV7-8 - CASSLNLAYEQYF TGTGCCAGCAGCCTAAACTTGGCCTACGAGCAGTACTTC
- TRBJ2-1 19 TRBV27 TRBD2 CASSLRTSGTLSSYNEQFF TGTGCCAGCAGTTTAAGGACTAGCGGCACCCTGAGCTCCTACAATGAGCAGTTCTTC
once TRBJ2-6 14 TRBV2 - CASRGNSGANVLTF TGTGCCAGTCGGGGAAACTCTGGGGCCAACGTCCTGACTTTC
- TRBJ1-1 16 TRBV27 - CATVLYLRDKGTEAFF TGTGCCACCGTCCTTTACCTCAGGGATAAGGGCACTGAAGCTTTCTTT
once TRBJ2-2 15 TRBV24-1 TRBD2 CATSAGLANTGELFF TGTGCCACCAGTGCTGGACTAGCCAACACCGGGGAGCTGTTTTTT
- TRBJ2-1 15 TRBV28 TRBD1 CASRGDRALENEQFF TGTGCCAGCAGGGGGGACAGGGCGCTGGAGAATGAGCAGTTCTTC
- TRBJ1-1 13 TRBV10-3 - CASDRDGNTEAFF TGTGCCTCCGACCGGGACGGAAACACTGAAGCTTTCTTT
- TRBJ2-7 12 TRBV2 TRBD2 CASTWGGYEQYF TGTGCCAGCACCTGGGGGGGATACGAGCAGTACTTC
- TRBJ2-3 15 TRBV19 - CASSIGQGGPDTQYF TGTGCCAGTAGTATAGGGCAGGGGGGCCCAGATACGCAGTATTTT
- TRBJ1-1 14 TRBV5-1 - CASSFDRTNTEAFF TGCGCCAGCAGCTTCGACAGGACGAACACTGAAGCTTTCTTT
- TRBJ2-5 15 TRBV5-6 TRBD2 CASSPGTSGQETQYF TGTGCCAGCAGTCCCGGGACTAGCGGCCAAGAGACCCAGTACTTC
- TRBJ2-3 15 TRBV7-6 TRBD2 CASSSRLADTDTQYF TGTGCCAGCAGCTCCCGACTAGCGGACACAGATACGCAGTATTTT
- TRBJ2-1 15 TRBV30 - CAWSVGLASDNEQFF TGTGCCTGGAGTGTGGGGCTAGCGAGCGACAATGAGCAGTTCTTC
- TRBJ1-1 12 TRBV28 - CASSPSTTEAFF TGTGCCAGCAGTCCCTCTACCACTGAAGCTTTCTTT
once TRBJ2-7 19 TRBV21-1 - CASSSWGGLAGLSSYEQYF TGTGCCAGCAGTTCGTGGGGGGGACTAGCGGGGCTAAGCTCCTACGAGCAGTACTTC
- TRBJ1-1 15 TRBV5-6 TRBD1 CASSFGQGAWSGAFF TGTGCCAGCAGCTTTGGGCAGGGGGCTTGGTCGGGAGCTTTCTTT
- TRBJ2-7 14 TRBV6-5 TRBD2 CASSSGLVGYEQYF TGTGCCAGCAGTTCCGGACTAGTTGGCTACGAGCAGTACTTC
- TRBJ2-3 14 TRBV13 - CASSSRKWTDTQYF TGTGCCAGCAGCAGCCGGAAATGGACAGATACGCAGTATTTT
- TRBJ1-5 12 TRBV12-3/TRBV12-4 - CASRFVDQPQHF TGTGCCAGCAGATTCGTCGATCAGCCCCAGCATTTT
few TRBJ2-1 13 TRBV7-9 TRBD2 CASNVAGAHEQFF TGTGCCAGCAACGTAGCGGGAGCACATGAGCAGTTCTTC
- TRBJ1-6 13 TRBV12-3/TRBV12-4 - CASSLWGNSPLHF TGTGCCAGCAGTTTATGGGGTAATTCACCCCTCCACTTT
- TRBJ2-3 15 TRBV11-3 TRBD2 CASSRGAGPTDTQYF TGTGCCAGCAGCCGAGGAGCGGGGCCCACAGATACGCAGTATTTT
- TRBJ1-5 13 TRBV3-1/TRBV3-2 - CASSQGGNQPQHF TGTGCCAGCAGCCAAGGGGGGAATCAGCCCCAGCATTTT
- TRBJ2-3 16 TRBV6-4 - CASSDSPGQSADTQYF TGTGCCAGCAGTGACTCCCCGGGACAATCGGCAGATACGCAGTATTTT
- TRBJ1-1 15 TRBV7-2 - CASSITGILGTEAFF TGTGCCAGCAGCATAACAGGGATCTTGGGCACTGAAGCTTTCTTT
- TRBJ2-1 16 TRBV25-1 - CASSAGTGRVRDEQFF TGTGCCAGCAGTGCGGGAACAGGCCGGGTCAGGGATGAGCAGTTCTTC
- TRBJ1-2 12 TRBV19 - CASRERGYGYTF TGTGCCAGTAGGGAACGGGGCTATGGCTACACCTTC
- TRBJ1-5 14 TRBV6-1 - CASSEMVGNQPQHF TGTGCCAGCAGTGAAATGGTTGGCAATCAGCCCCAGCATTTT